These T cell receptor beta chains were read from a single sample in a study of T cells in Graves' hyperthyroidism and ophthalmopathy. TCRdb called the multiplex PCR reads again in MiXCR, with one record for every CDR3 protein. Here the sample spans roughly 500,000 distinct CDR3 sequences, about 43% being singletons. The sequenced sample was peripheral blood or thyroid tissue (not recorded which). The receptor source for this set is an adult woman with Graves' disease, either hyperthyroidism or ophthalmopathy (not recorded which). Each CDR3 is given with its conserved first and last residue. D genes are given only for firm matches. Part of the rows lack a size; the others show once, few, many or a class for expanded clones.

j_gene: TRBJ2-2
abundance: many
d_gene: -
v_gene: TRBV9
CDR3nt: TGTGCCAGCAGCGTAGCTAGCGGGGAGCTGTTTTTT
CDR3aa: CASSVASGELFF

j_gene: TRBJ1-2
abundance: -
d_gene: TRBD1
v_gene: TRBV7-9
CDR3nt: TGTGCCAGCAGCTATAGGACAGGGGGCTATGGCTACACCTTC
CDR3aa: CASSYRTGGYGYTF

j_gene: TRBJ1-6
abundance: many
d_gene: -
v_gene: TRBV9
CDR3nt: TGTGCCAGCAGCTTCCGAGTCCGTAATTCACCCCTCCACTTT
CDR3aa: CASSFRVRNSPLHF

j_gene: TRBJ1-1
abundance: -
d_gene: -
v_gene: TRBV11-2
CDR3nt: TGTGCCAGCAGCTTGTCCGGGAAAACTGAAGCTTTCTTT
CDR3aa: CASSLSGKTEAFF

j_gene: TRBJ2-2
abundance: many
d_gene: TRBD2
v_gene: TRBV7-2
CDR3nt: TGTGCCAGCACTAGGAGAGCGGGAGGTCGGACCGGGGAGCTGTTTTTT
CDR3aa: CASTRRAGGRTGELFF

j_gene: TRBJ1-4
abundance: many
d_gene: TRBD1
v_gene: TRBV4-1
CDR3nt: TGCGCCAGCAGCCAGACCGGGACAGCCCTTAAAAAACTGTTTTTT
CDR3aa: CASSQTGTALKKLFF

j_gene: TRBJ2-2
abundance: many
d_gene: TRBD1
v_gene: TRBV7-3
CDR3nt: TGTGCCAGCAGCTTAACAGGGGGCAACACCGGGGAGCTGTTTTTT
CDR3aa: CASSLTGGNTGELFF

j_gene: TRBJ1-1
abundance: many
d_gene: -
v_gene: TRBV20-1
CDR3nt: TGCAGTGCTAGTTTCATGGATAACACTGAAGCTTTCTTT
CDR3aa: CSASFMDNTEAFF

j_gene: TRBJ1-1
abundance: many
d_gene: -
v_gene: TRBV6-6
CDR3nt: TGTGCCAGCAACACGGCCAGGGTTGATAGGGACACTGAAGCTTTCTTT
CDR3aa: CASNTARVDRDTEAFF

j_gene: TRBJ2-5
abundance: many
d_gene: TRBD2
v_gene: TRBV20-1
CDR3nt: TGCAGTGCCAGGGGCGGGAGGGCCCTCGGGACCCAGTACTTC
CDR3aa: CSARGGRALGTQYF

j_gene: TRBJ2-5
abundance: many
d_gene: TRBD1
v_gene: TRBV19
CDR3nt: TGTGCCAGTTCTTCCACAGGGGGCGGTGAGACCCAGTACTTC
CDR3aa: CASSSTGGGETQYF

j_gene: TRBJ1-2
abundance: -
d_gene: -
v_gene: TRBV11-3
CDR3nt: TGTGCCAGCTCACCGGCCCGGGACACCTCTAACTATGGCTACACCTTC
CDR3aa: CASSPARDTSNYGYTF

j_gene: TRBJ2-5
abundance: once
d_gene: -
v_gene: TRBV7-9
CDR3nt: TGTGCCAGCAGCTTAGTTGGCAAGGGGGGAGAGACCCAGTACTTC
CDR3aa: CASSLVGKGGETQYF

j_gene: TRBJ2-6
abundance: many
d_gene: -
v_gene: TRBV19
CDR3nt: TGTGCCAGTACCACGGGGGTTTCTAGGGCCAACGTCCTGACTTTC
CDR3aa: CASTTGVSRANVLTF

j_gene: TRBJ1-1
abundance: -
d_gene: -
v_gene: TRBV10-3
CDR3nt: TGTGCCATCAGTGAGAGGTTCCAAGCTTTCTTT
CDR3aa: CAISERFQAFF

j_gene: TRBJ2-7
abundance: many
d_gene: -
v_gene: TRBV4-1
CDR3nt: TGCGCCAGCAGCCAAGCGGGATGGACGGCTGGGGACGAGCAGTACTTC
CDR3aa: CASSQAGWTAGDEQYF

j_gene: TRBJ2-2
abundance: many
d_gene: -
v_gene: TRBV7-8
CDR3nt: TGTGCCTTACTATCGGCAGGGGCTAACACCGGGGAGCTGTTTTTT
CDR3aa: CALLSAGANTGELFF

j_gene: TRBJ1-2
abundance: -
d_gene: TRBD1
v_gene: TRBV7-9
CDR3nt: TGTGCCAGCAGCAAAACAGGGGAAGGGACCAGCTATGGCTACACCTTC
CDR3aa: CASSKTGEGTSYGYTF

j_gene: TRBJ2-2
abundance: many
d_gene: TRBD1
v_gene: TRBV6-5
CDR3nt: TGTGCCAGCAGTCGGGTCGGACAGGCTAACACCGGGGAGCTGTTTTTT
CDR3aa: CASSRVGQANTGELFF

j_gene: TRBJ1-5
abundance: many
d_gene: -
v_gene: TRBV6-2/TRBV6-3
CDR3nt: TGTGCCAGCTCCGGGACACATTATAGCAATCAGCCCCAGCATTTT
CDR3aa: CASSGTHYSNQPQHF